A selection of T cell receptor beta chains follows, all from one sample in a study of beta chain features in type 1 diabetes. Only in-frame clones appear in the TCRdb table, and some are missing; sequencing was by immunoSEQ multiplex PCR. The sample shows hundreds of thousands of clones, under 70% of them seen only once. The sequenced sample consisted of naive CD4+ T cells from blood. The receptors originated from a man aged 25-40 years in good health. The CDR3 runs from the conserved cysteine through the conserved F or W. The order of the fields is CDR3 length, V gene, J gene, clone size, D gene, CDR3 protein, CDR3 DNA. A D gene is named only where the DNA matches it firmly. Size values are once, few and many counts, or a class for expanded clones, and some rows have none.

14	TRBV29-1	TRBJ2-1	once	TRBD1	CSVNGDRDVNEQFF	TGCAGCGTTAATGGAGACAGGGACGTAAATGAGCAGTTCTTC
10	TRBV25-1	TRBJ2-5	few	NA	CASSERTQYF	TGTGCCAGCAGTGAACGAACCCAGTACTTC
16	TRBV4-1	TRBJ2-1	NA	NA	CASSQTGTLAYNEQFF	TGCGCCAGCAGCCAAACAGGGACGTTGGCCTACAATGAGCAGTTCTTC
15	TRBV15	TRBJ2-4	NA	NA	CATSSVLLAKNIQYF	TGTGCCACCAGCAGTGTCTTACTAGCCAAAAACATTCAGTACTTC
13	TRBV30	TRBJ1-5	NA	NA	CAWSPQGNQPQHF	TGTGCCTGGAGTCCCCAGGGCAATCAGCCCCAGCATTTT
16	TRBV7-9	TRBJ2-7	NA	TRBD2	CASSSVRRGLTYEQYF	TGTGCCAGCAGCTCCGTTCGCCGGGGACTAACCTACGAGCAGTACTTC
14	TRBV2	TRBJ1-2	once	TRBD1	CASSEEGTVYGYTF	TGTGCCAGCAGTGAAGAGGGGACAGTGTATGGCTACACCTTC
16	TRBV9	TRBJ2-3	once	TRBD2	CASSVWRGGYTDTQYF	TGTGCCAGCAGCGTATGGCGGGGGGGATACACAGATACGCAGTATTTT
15	TRBV15	TRBJ2-3	NA	NA	CATSSQSQLTDTQYF	TGTGCCACCAGCTCGCAATCGCAACTCACAGATACGCAGTATTTT
11	TRBV28	TRBJ1-1	NA	NA	CASSSTAQTFF	TGTGCCAGCAGTTCAACGGCGCAGACTTTCTTT
16	TRBV7-2	TRBJ2-3	NA	TRBD2	CASSSRLAGAKDTQYF	TGTGCCAGCAGCTCGCGACTAGCGGGGGCGAAAGATACGCAGTATTTT
14	TRBV9	TRBJ2-2	NA	NA	CASSVESAAGELFF	TGTGCCAGCAGCGTAGAGTCTGCTGCCGGGGAGCTGTTTTTT
12	TRBV9	TRBJ2-5	NA	NA	CASARGRETQYF	TGTGCCAGCGCGAGGGGGAGAGAGACCCAGTACTTC
14	TRBV29-1	TRBJ2-1	NA	NA	CSVEGGSSYNEQFF	TGCAGCGTTGAAGGGGGAAGCTCCTACAATGAGCAGTTCTTC
15	TRBV7-2	TRBJ2-3	NA	TRBD2	CASSLGSGSTDTQYF	TGTGCCAGCAGCTTAGGTAGCGGGAGCACAGATACGCAGTATTTT
14	TRBV4-3	TRBJ2-1	NA	NA	CASSQEGTVDEQFF	TGCGCCAGCAGCCAAGAGGGTACGGTGGATGAGCAGTTCTTC
12	TRBV29-1	TRBJ1-1	NA	NA	CSVGGIATEAFF	TGCAGCGTTGGGGGAATCGCCACTGAAGCTTTCTTT
17	TRBV7-2	TRBJ2-3	few	NA	CASSARQARLSTDTQYF	TGTGCCAGCAGCGCCCGTCAGGCCCGCCTAAGCACAGATACGCAGTATTTT
15	TRBV14	TRBJ2-6	NA	NA	CASSQGTAGANVLTF	TGTGCCAGCAGCCAAGGGACCGCCGGGGCCAACGTCCTGACTTTC
13	TRBV29-1	TRBJ2-7	NA	TRBD1	CSVAGQGAYEQYF	TGCAGCGTTGCGGGACAGGGGGCCTACGAGCAGTACTTC
15	TRBV9	TRBJ2-5	NA	TRBD2	CASSVEGGRGETQYF	TGTGCCAGCAGCGTAGAGGGCGGGAGAGGGGAGACCCAGTACTTC
13	TRBV10-3	TRBJ2-1	NA	TRBD2	CAISESAGDEQFF	TGTGCCATCAGTGAGTCAGCGGGGGATGAGCAGTTCTTC
15	TRBV7-9	TRBJ2-5	NA	TRBD2	CASSLALAGEETQYF	TGTGCCAGCAGCTTAGCGCTAGCGGGTGAAGAGACCCAGTACTTC
14	TRBV4-3	TRBJ2-7	once	TRBD2	CASSQEREWGEQYF	TGCGCCAGCAGCCAAGAGCGGGAGTGGGGCGAGCAGTACTTC
12	TRBV29-1	TRBJ1-1	NA	NA	CSVEGMNTEAFF	TGCAGCGTTGAGGGGATGAACACTGAAGCTTTCTTT
15	TRBV14	TRBJ2-1	NA	TRBD2	CASSRGLALYNEQFF	TGTGCCAGCAGCCGCGGACTAGCGTTGTACAATGAGCAGTTCTTC
13	TRBV29-1	TRBJ1-1	NA	NA	CSVAGLLGTEAFF	TGCAGCGTTGCTGGGCTCCTGGGGACTGAAGCTTTCTTT
15	TRBV11-2	TRBJ2-7	NA	NA	CASSYLSRQTYEQYF	TGTGCCAGCAGCTATCTATCAAGACAGACCTACGAGCAGTACTTC
14	TRBV7-2	TRBJ2-5	once	NA	CASEPGLSPETQYF	TGTGCCAGCGAGCCAGGATTGTCTCCAGAGACCCAGTACTTC
13	TRBV29-1	TRBJ2-7	NA	TRBD2	CSVGGRLTYEQYF	TGCAGCGTTGGCGGGAGACTTACCTACGAGCAGTACTTC
12	TRBV10-3	TRBJ1-6	few	NA	CAISEPDSPLHF	TGTGCCATCAGTGAACCCGACTCACCCCTCCACTTT
15	TRBV29-1	TRBJ2-1	NA	NA	CSVEGQGIGYNEQFF	TGCAGCGTTGAAGGCCAGGGGATTGGGTACAATGAGCAGTTCTTC
14	TRBV29-1	TRBJ2-3	NA	NA	CSVRGRGSTDTQYF	TGCAGCGTCCGGGGGCGGGGTAGCACAGATACGCAGTATTTT
13	TRBV2	TRBJ2-5	NA	NA	CASSRTGQETQYF	TGTGCCAGCAGCCGGACTGGGCAAGAGACCCAGTACTTC
16	TRBV11-1	TRBJ2-2	NA	NA	CASSLSLRPREGELFF	TGTGCCAGCAGCCTATCCTTACGCCCTCGCGAGGGGGAGCTGTTTTTT
17	TRBV30	TRBJ1-4	NA	NA	CAWCPPSVDRPNEKLFF	TGTGCCTGGTGTCCTCCCTCAGTTGACAGGCCTAATGAAAAACTGTTTTTT
13	TRBV2	TRBJ2-5	few	NA	CASSRNLRETQYF	TGTGCCAGCAGTCGAAACCTACGGGAGACCCAGTACTTC
16	TRBV7-2	TRBJ2-1	NA	TRBD1	CASSPWTGSSYNEQFF	TGTGCCAGCAGCCCGTGGACAGGGAGCTCCTACAATGAGCAGTTCTTC
16	TRBV5-1	TRBJ2-3	NA	NA	CASSLNGGGETDTQYF	TGCGCCAGCAGCTTAAATGGAGGCGGGGAGACAGATACGCAGTATTTT
18	TRBV7-9	TRBJ2-5	NA	TRBD2	CASSLKSQASGSQETQYF	TGTGCCAGCAGCTTAAAGTCTCAGGCTAGCGGTTCCCAAGAGACCCAGTACTTC
15	TRBV30	TRBJ2-5	few	TRBD2	CAWRASGGSGETQYF	TGTGCCTGGAGGGCTAGCGGGGGGAGCGGAGAGACCCAGTACTTC
11	TRBV30	TRBJ2-1	NA	NA	CAWSQGHEQFF	TGTGCCTGGAGTCAGGGGCATGAGCAGTTCTTC
15	TRBV2	TRBJ2-3	NA	NA	CASSVRTPSTDTQYF	TGTGCCAGCAGTGTGAGAACGCCTAGCACAGATACGCAGTATTTT
12	TRBV29-1	TRBJ1-2	NA	NA	CSVKPKGFGYTF	TGCAGCGTTAAACCAAAGGGTTTTGGCTACACCTTC
16	TRBV9	TRBJ1-2	NA	TRBD1	CASSARPGTARKGYTF	TGTGCCAGCAGCGCCCGCCCAGGGACAGCCCGTAAGGGCTACACCTTC
14	TRBV7-2	TRBJ2-7	NA	NA	CASSSGAVSYEQYF	TGTGCCAGCAGCTCTGGGGCGGTGTCCTACGAGCAGTACTTC
14	TRBV7-9	TRBJ2-5	NA	TRBD1	CASSTRTGMETQYF	TGTGCCAGCAGCACGCGGACAGGGATGGAGACCCAGTACTTC
11	TRBV20-1	TRBJ2-7	NA	NA	CSARSKARIPF	TGCAGTGCTAGGTCGAAGGCACGGATTCCCTTC